A selection of T cell receptor beta chains follows, all from one sample in a study of blood T cell repertoires in COVID-19. Assay used: immunoSEQ multiplex PCR; TCRdb lists only in-frame clones, some missing. This table has some 180,000 clones, about 80% appearing once. The sequenced sample was peripheral blood. Receptors were obtained from a woman aged 45-65 years with active or convalescent COVID-19. The CDR3 runs from the conserved cysteine through the conserved F or W. The D gene is left open where the match is weak. Clone size is stated in some rows and not others, as once, few, many or a class when expanded.

V: TRBV7-9
size: -
J: TRBJ2-6
D: TRBD1
DNA: TGTGCCAGCAGCGAGGGACAGCTCTCTGGGGCCAACGTCCTGACTTTC
CDR3: CASSEGQLSGANVLTF

V: TRBV9
size: once
J: TRBJ2-2
D: TRBD1
DNA: TGTGCCAGCAGCGTTACAGGGGACAACGGGGAGCTGTTTTTT
CDR3: CASSVTGDNGELFF

V: TRBV7-7
size: few
J: TRBJ2-2
D: -
DNA: TGTGCCAGCAGCTTAGCCAGAGGGAGCGGCACCGGGGAGCTGTTTTTT
CDR3: CASSLARGSGTGELFF

V: TRBV28
size: -
J: TRBJ1-1
D: -
DNA: TGTGCCAGCCAAACCGGAGATCAGGGTGGCGGCACTGAAGTTTTCTTT
CDR3: CASQTGDQGGGTEVFF

V: TRBV19
size: -
J: TRBJ2-5
D: TRBD1
DNA: TGTGCCAGTGGGGCAGACAGGGCTGAGACCCAGTACTTC
CDR3: CASGADRAETQYF

V: TRBV9
size: -
J: TRBJ2-1
D: TRBD2
DNA: TGTGCCAGCAGCTTCCTAGCGGGGCCCTCCTACAATGAGCAGTTCTTC
CDR3: CASSFLAGPSYNEQFF

V: TRBV6-6
size: few
J: TRBJ2-7
D: TRBD2
DNA: TGTGCCAGCAGTCCCTGGTCCAGCGGGAGACGGGAGCAGTACTTC
CDR3: CASSPWSSGRREQYF

V: TRBV28
size: -
J: TRBJ2-1
D: -
DNA: TGTGCCAGCAGTTCGGCCCAGATAGCGGAAGCCTACAATGAGCAGTTCTTC
CDR3: CASSSAQIAEAYNEQFF

V: TRBV27
size: few
J: TRBJ2-5
D: -
DNA: TGTGCCAGCAGCCCACCGAGGGCCCAAGAGACCCAGTACTTC
CDR3: CASSPPRAQETQYF

V: TRBV4-3
size: -
J: TRBJ2-7
D: TRBD1
DNA: TGCGCCAGCAGCCAGGGACGGGACAGTGACTACGAGCAGTACTTC
CDR3: CASSQGRDSDYEQYF

V: TRBV28
size: -
J: TRBJ1-2
D: -
DNA: TGTGCCAGCACCACGGGGGTCGAGGGGTTCTATGGCTACACCTTC
CDR3: CASTTGVEGFYGYTF

V: TRBV5-4
size: -
J: TRBJ1-5
D: TRBD1
DNA: TGTGCCAGCAGCTTAACCGGGACAGGAAAGAGCAATCAGCCCCAGCATTTT
CDR3: CASSLTGTGKSNQPQHF

V: TRBV6-5
size: -
J: TRBJ1-6
D: -
DNA: TGTGCCAGCAGTTACGGCGGGGGGGGCGATTCACCCCTCCACTTT
CDR3: CASSYGGGGDSPLHF

V: TRBV6-5
size: -
J: TRBJ2-7
D: TRBD1
DNA: TGTGCCAGCAGTTCTACATCGGACAGGGGGCGGCGGGAGCAGTACTTC
CDR3: CASSSTSDRGRREQYF

V: TRBV27
size: -
J: TRBJ1-2
D: TRBD1
DNA: TGTGCCAGCAGTTTGGGCAGGGGGATCTCTGGCTACACCTTC
CDR3: CASSLGRGISGYTF

V: TRBV13
size: -
J: TRBJ2-1
D: -
DNA: TGTGCCAGCAGCTTAGGACTACCAGAAAGCTCCTACAATGAGCAGTTCTTC
CDR3: CASSLGLPESSYNEQFF

V: TRBV6-2/TRBV6-3
size: -
J: TRBJ1-1
D: -
DNA: TGTGCCAGCAGTTACTATTACACGAACACTGAAGCTTTCTTT
CDR3: CASSYYYTNTEAFF

V: TRBV12-5
size: once
J: TRBJ1-2
D: -
DNA: TGTGCTAGTCTTGTGTGCGGGTTGGGCTATGGCTACACCTTC
CDR3: CASLVCGLGYGYTF

V: TRBV30
size: -
J: TRBJ2-2
D: -
DNA: TGTGCCTGGAGTGTAAACAGGGTGAACACCGGGGAGCTGTTTTTT
CDR3: CAWSVNRVNTGELFF

V: TRBV25-1
size: -
J: TRBJ1-1
D: -
DNA: TGTGCCAGCAGTGCGGCGACAGGGAACACTGAAGCTTTCTTT
CDR3: CASSAATGNTEAFF

V: TRBV7-3
size: few
J: TRBJ1-1
D: -
DNA: TGTGCCAGCAGCTTTACAGGGTCGGGCACTGAAGCTTTCTTT
CDR3: CASSFTGSGTEAFF

V: TRBV28
size: -
J: TRBJ1-1
D: TRBD1
DNA: TGTGCCAGCAGCGGCCCGGGACAGGGAAAAACTGAAGCTTTCTTT
CDR3: CASSGPGQGKTEAFF

V: TRBV6-5
size: once
J: TRBJ2-7
D: -
DNA: TGTGCCAGCAGTTACTCGAAAGTCATCGGGGTCGAGCAGTACTTC
CDR3: CASSYSKVIGVEQYF

V: TRBV11-1
size: -
J: TRBJ2-2
D: TRBD2
DNA: TGTGCCAGCAGCTTAGCGGGGAGGGCCGGGGAGCTGTTTTTT
CDR3: CASSLAGRAGELFF

V: TRBV19
size: -
J: TRBJ1-1
D: TRBD1
DNA: TGTGCCAGTATCGAGGCGGGGACAGGGGGCTGGAGCACTGAAGCTTTCTTT
CDR3: CASIEAGTGGWSTEAFF

V: TRBV6-9
size: -
J: TRBJ2-7
D: TRBD1
DNA: TGTGCCAGCAGTCAAAACACAGGGGTCACCTCCTACGAGCAGTACTTC
CDR3: CASSQNTGVTSYEQYF

V: TRBV2
size: -
J: TRBJ1-5
D: -
DNA: TGTGCCAGCAGCGGGGAACAGGGTCCCAATCAGCCCCAGCATTTT
CDR3: CASSGEQGPNQPQHF

V: TRBV15
size: few
J: TRBJ2-3
D: TRBD2
DNA: TGTGCCACCAGCCAGAGGACTAGCGGTGTGTATTTT
CDR3: CATSQRTSGVYF

V: TRBV30
size: -
J: TRBJ2-3
D: TRBD1
DNA: TGTGCCTGGAGTACCCTCCCAGGGACAGGGAACACAGATACGCAGTATTTT
CDR3: CAWSTLPGTGNTDTQYF

V: TRBV6-5
size: -
J: TRBJ1-1
D: TRBD1
DNA: TGTGCCAGCAGCCCCGGGACAGGTCGCAGGGCGGCTTTCTTT
CDR3: CASSPGTGRRAAFF

V: TRBV19
size: -
J: TRBJ1-5
D: TRBD1
DNA: TGTGCCAGTACCGGGACAGGCGTTAGCAATCAGCCCCAGCATTTT
CDR3: CASTGTGVSNQPQHF

V: TRBV7-8
size: -
J: TRBJ1-1
D: -
DNA: TGTGCCAGCAGCTCGCGAACAGGGCAAGACACTGAAGCTTTCTTT
CDR3: CASSSRTGQDTEAFF